This TCR beta chain came from a study of blood T cell repertoires in COVID-19 (dated by TCRdb to 2020 to 2021). About the investigation overall: Samples covering the acute and convalescent phases of COVID-19 were provided by collaborators in the United States, Italy and Spain. The material from the prospective study consisted of cDNA or gDNA derived from T cells, B-cell-depleted T cells, or PBMCs. Subjects who had been exposed to COVID-19, were actively infected with it, or had recovered from it provided the deeply sampled blood TCRbeta repertoires that made up the dataset. The repertoires were made available in a free public database intended to serve as a resource for research on the immune response to SARS-CoV-2. The samples were drawn from two sources: the first 160 participants of the ongoing ImmuneRACE study, and over 950 subjects contributed by 6 global collaborators. The sample metadata nearly always contained a de-identified subject ID, COVID-19 status, age in years and sex. Where available, HLA class I and class II types were obtained from metadata supplied by the sample provider rather than from assay-based typing. Overall results and qualifications from the work: Clinical and demographic metadata were provided uncurated, with the amount varying by source and participant.

In its sample, this clone was seen once. It has no known antigen specificity. No much larger clone is present one base from it, and per-base qualities are unavailable. One collaborating source in Seattle enrolled patients during active infection and followed them longitudinally through the course of disease. Each collaborating institution followed its own protocols to collect whole blood in K2EDTA tubes. For TCRbeta analysis, collaborators shipped samples in one of three forms: frozen whole blood, isolated PBMCs, or DNA extracted from either of those sample types. The immunoSEQ Assay, a bias-controlled multiplex PCR, was used to amplify TCRbeta CDR3 regions from genomic DNA. The paper's processing steps were these. Nucleated cell counts per sample were estimated from amplification of reference gene primers within the assay. Sequence reads were collapsed and filtered to measure the absolute abundance of every unique TCRbeta CDR3 rearrangement. Productive Simpson clonality was computed per sample as the square root of Simpson's diversity index over productive rearrangements. Held by TCRdb, this immuneACCESS table contains in-frame sequences only and omits some clones. Under half of the omission traces to an unresolved V gene where checked; the cause of the rest is unknown. V, J and clone size derive from that table, while D and trimming were established from the DNA sequence. This sample has around 300,000 clones in its table, and 90% of those were observed once. The top ten clonotypes cover roughly 6.8% of the sample.

The origin of this receptor is a woman aged 25 to 39 with COVID-19, enrolled during active disease. The sample consisted of peripheral blood.

CDR3 region: CASSLKTSGRAIDTQYF. In nucleotides, the sequence is TGTGCCAGCAGCTTAAAGACTAGCGGGAGGGCCATAGATACGCAGTATTTT. Here the chain combines TRBV7-2 and TRBJ2-3, with 14 bases aligning to TRBD2. The CDR3 sequence holds 17 residues, the cysteine and phenylalanine included. Just the 51-base CDR3 DNA is kept, in frame starting at base 1. The CDR1 and CDR2 encoded by the germline V gene are SGHTA and FQGNSA. Compared with germline, V lacks 2 bases and J lacks 5 bases; bases without a gene match: 6.